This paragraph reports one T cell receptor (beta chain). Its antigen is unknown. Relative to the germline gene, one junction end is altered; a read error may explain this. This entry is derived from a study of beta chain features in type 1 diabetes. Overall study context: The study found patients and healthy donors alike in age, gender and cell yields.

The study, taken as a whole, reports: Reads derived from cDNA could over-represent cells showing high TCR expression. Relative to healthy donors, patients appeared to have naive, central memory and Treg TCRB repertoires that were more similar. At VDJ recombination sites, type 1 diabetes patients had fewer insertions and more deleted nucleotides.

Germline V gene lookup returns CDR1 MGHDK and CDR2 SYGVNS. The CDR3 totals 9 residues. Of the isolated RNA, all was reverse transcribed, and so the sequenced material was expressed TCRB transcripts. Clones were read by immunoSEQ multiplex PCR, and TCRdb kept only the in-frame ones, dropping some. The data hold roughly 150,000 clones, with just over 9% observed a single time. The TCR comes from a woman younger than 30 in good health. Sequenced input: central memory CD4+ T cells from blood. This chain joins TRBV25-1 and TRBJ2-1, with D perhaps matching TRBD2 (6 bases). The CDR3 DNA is TGTGCCAGCAGTGTGGGCGGGATCTTC. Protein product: CASSVGGIF.